Below are 18 T cell receptor beta chains sequenced from a single sample in a study of glioma-infiltrating T cells after dendritic cell vaccination. Clones were read by immunoSEQ multiplex PCR, and TCRdb kept only the in-frame ones, dropping some. Of 80,000 to 100,000 clones listed, 79% were seen once; the top ten hold over 5%. The sample consisted of blood, taken before dendritic cell vaccination. The receptors here all came from a human donor with glioblastoma.

The chain is built from TRBV5-1 and TRBJ1-2; 9 bases match TRBD1. The trim removed 0 bases at V and 11 bases at J, leaving 11 bases unmatched. Germline CDR1 reads SGHRS; CDR2 reads YFSETQ. The CDR3 is made up of 15 amino acids. CDR3 sequence reads: CASSLETGGASFYTF. In DNA, the CDR3 is TGCGCCAGCAGCTTGGAAACAGGGGGCGCTTCCTTTTACACCTTC.

The chain joins TRBV6-1 to TRBJ2-7, with a weak D call TRBD1 (5 bases). CDR1 is MNHNS, CDR2 SASEGT, per germline. This CDR3 is 12 amino acids long. V gave up 7 bases and J gave up 2 bases, with 9 bases separating them. CDR3 DNA: TGTGCCAGCAATGGGGCTCCCTACGAGCAGTACTTC. It codes for CASNGAPYEQYF.

The chain recombines TRBV5-6 with TRBJ2-1; D is undetermined. Germline V gene lookup returns CDR1 SGHDT and CDR2 YYEEEE. This CDR3 contains 15 residues. V was clipped by 4 bases and J by 7 bases, with 18 bases between them. CDR3 coding DNA: TGTGCCAGCAGCCCTCCCCGGGTCTCGGTGAATGAGCAGTTCTTC. Its protein product is CASSPPRVSVNEQFF.

The chain carries TRBV28 and TRBJ1-5, with 7 nucleotides matching TRBD1. CDR3 length: 18 residues. V trimming: 4 bases; J trimming: 6 bases; junction bases outside the gene matches: 18. CDR1 and CDR2 (germline): MDHEN, SYDVKM. CDR3 in amino acids: CASSSQLGQVPRGQPQHF. In nucleotides, the CDR3 is TGTGCCAGCAGTTCCCAACTCGGACAGGTACCTAGGGGTCAGCCCCAGCATTTT.

The V gene is TRBV29-1, the J gene TRBJ2-1; a possible D gene is TRBD2 (6 bases). Germline assignment: CDR1 SQVTM and CDR2 ANQGSEA. The V and J ends lost 7 bases and 5 bases respectively, with 18 bases between them. CDR3 length equals 14 residues. CDR3 in amino acids: CSGRDSWRNNEQFF. Here the CDR3 DNA reads TGCAGCGGGCGGGACTCGTGGCGTAACAATGAGCAGTTCTTC.

This sequence joins TRBV2 and TRBJ2-2; 10 nucleotides line up with TRBD2. CDR1 SNHLY and CDR2 FYNNEI come from the germline V gene. V dropped 8 bases and J dropped 3; count of bases not matched to a gene: 6. The CDR3 covers 15 residues. The CDR3 here is CASGKRGGHTGELFF. In DNA form, the CDR3 reads TGTGCCAGCGGGAAGCGGGGGGGCCACACCGGGGAGCTGTTTTTT.

J is TRBJ1-5 and V is TRBV28, with TRBD1 matching over 7 bases. Germline CDR1 and CDR2: MDHEN and SYDVKM. The CDR3 length is 16 residues. After removal of 8 bases from V and 6 bases from J, the junction contained 16 bases not matched to a gene. The CDR3 protein is CASSLWTGELIQPQHF. The CDR3 coding sequence is TGTGCCAGCTCACTCTGGACAGGTGAACTTATTCAGCCCCAGCATTTT.

The chain is built from TRBV7-2 and TRBJ1-2; tentative D call: TRBD1 (6 bases). Germline assignment: CDR1 SGHTA and CDR2 FQGNSA. The CDR3 length is 15 residues. V gave up 8 bases and J gave up 4 bases, with 20 bases separating them. CDR3 sequence: CASGLRRTESYGYTF. For the CDR3, the DNA is TGTGCCAGCGGGCTTCGTAGGACAGAGAGCTATGGCTACACCTTC.

DNA of the CDR3: TGTGCCAGCAGCTTGGAGGACAGGGGGCGCGAGGACACTGAAGCTTTCTTT. Translation gives CASSLEDRGREDTEAFF. The chain employs TRBV5-8 and TRBJ1-1, with 11 nucleotides matching TRBD1. The CDR3 sequence is 17 residues long. CDR1 is SGHTS and CDR2 is YDEGEE in the germline V gene. V lost 0 bases to trimming and J lost 3 bases; unmatched junction nucleotides: 7.

This clone was recorded a few times. The V and J genes are TRBV6-4 and TRBJ2-3; tentatively, D is TRBD2 (6 bases). The V gene's germline CDR1 is MRHNA and CDR2 SNTAGT. The ends were cut back, 6 bases at V and 4 bases at J, with 11 bases in the middle. This CDR3 contains 13 residues. This CDR3 is CASRDSGADTQYF. CDR3 bases: TGTGCCAGCAGGGATTCGGGGGCAGATACGCAGTATTTT.

The chain combines TRBV9 with TRBJ2-1, with 11 positions matching TRBD2. Unmatched junction bases numbered 7, after V lost 0 bases and J lost 11 bases. The CDR3 has 15 residues. Looked up from germline, CDR1 is SGDLS and CDR2 is YYNGEE. CDR3 nucleotide sequence: TGTGCCAGCAGCGTAGAAGGGCTAGCGGGGGGACAGCAGTTCTTC. The encoded protein is CASSVEGLAGGQQFF.

The J gene is TRBJ2-3, the V gene TRBV10-2, with D unclear. Germline V CDR1 and CDR2: WSHSY, SAAADI. The CDR3 is 11 residues long. The ends were cut back, 3 bases at V and 14 bases at J, with 12 bases in the middle. The CDR3 loop is CASSEEATRYF. CDR3 bases: TGCGCCAGCAGTGAAGAAGCGACGAGGTATTTT.

The CDR3 nucleotides read TGTGCCAGCAGCTTGGAGGCACGGGGCGGGAGGGCCTTCGAGCAGTACTTC. Translation gives CASSLEARGGRAFEQYF. The V and J genes are TRBV5-4 and TRBJ2-7; 9 bases are a match to TRBD2. The V gene's germline CDR1 is SGHNT and CDR2 YYREEE (reference sequence). The CDR3 has 17 residues. J gave up 6 bases and V 0 bases, and 13 bases lay outside the gene matches.

CDR3 bases: TGCGCCAGCAGCCCGGGGGGGGGCGAACAGCCCCAGCATTTT. Its translation: CASSPGGGEQPQHF. The chain combines TRBV5-1 with TRBJ1-5, with D tentatively TRBD1 (6 bases). The germline V gene encodes CDR1 SGHRS and CDR2 YFSETQ. The V end lost 4 bases, the J end lost 7 bases, and 15 bases lay between the germline ends. The CDR3 runs to 14 residues. Looking up the rest from reference TRBV5-1 and TRBJ1-5 gives the full variable domain: KAGVTQTPRYLIKTRGQQVTLSCSPISGHRSVSWYQQTPGQGLQFLFEYFSETQRNKGNFPGRFSGRQFSNSRSEMNVSTLELGDSALYLCASSPGGGEQPQHFGDGTRLSIL.

This chain joins TRBV15 and TRBJ2-3; 7 bases are shared with TRBD2. The CDR3 has 15 residues. Germline values: CDR1 LNHNV, CDR2 YYDKDF (reference sequence). The J segment lost 6 bases and the V segment lost 3 bases, leaving 9 bases of the junction unmatched. The CDR3 coding sequence is TGTGCCACCAGCAGCCTGACTAGCCGGGCGGATACGCAGTATTTT. Translation: CATSSLTSRADTQYF.

V gene TRBV5-4 combines with J gene TRBJ1-2; D is undetermined. Between the trimmed V and J ends, which lost 5 bases and 8 bases, there was a span of 16 bases. The germline V gene encodes CDR1 SGHNT and CDR2 YYREEE (reference sequence). The length of the CDR3 is 13 residues. CDR3 region: CASSNPGSWGYTF. CDR3 coding DNA: TGTGCCAGCAGTAACCCGGGATCCTGGGGCTACACCTTC.

This chain joins TRBV5-1 and TRBJ1-3; D is ambiguous. The V end lost 4 bases, the J end lost 4 bases, and 15 bases lay between the germline ends. The CDR3 contains 15 residues. The V gene's germline CDR1 is SGHRS and CDR2 YFSETQ. The CDR3 reads CASSLQHDNGNTIYF. The CDR3 coding sequence is TGCGCCAGCAGCCTACAGCATGACAACGGAAACACCATATATTTT. Supplemented by reference TRBV5-1 and TRBJ1-3, the full variable domain reads KAGVTQTPRYLIKTRGQQVTLSCSPISGHRSVSWYQQTPGQGLQFLFEYFSETQRNKGNFPGRFSGRQFSNSRSEMNVSTLELGDSALYLCASSLQHDNGNTIYFGEGSWLTVV.

The J gene is TRBJ2-1, the V gene TRBV9; tentatively, D is TRBD2 (5 bases). V was trimmed by 0 bases and J by 3 bases, leaving 10 bases between them. Germline V gene lookup returns CDR1 SGDLS and CDR2 YYNGEE. This CDR3 region has 15 residues. DNA for the CDR3: TGTGCCAGCAGCGTAGCTCGGGAACTCTACAATGAGCAGTTCTTC. Translating gives CASSVARELYNEQFF.